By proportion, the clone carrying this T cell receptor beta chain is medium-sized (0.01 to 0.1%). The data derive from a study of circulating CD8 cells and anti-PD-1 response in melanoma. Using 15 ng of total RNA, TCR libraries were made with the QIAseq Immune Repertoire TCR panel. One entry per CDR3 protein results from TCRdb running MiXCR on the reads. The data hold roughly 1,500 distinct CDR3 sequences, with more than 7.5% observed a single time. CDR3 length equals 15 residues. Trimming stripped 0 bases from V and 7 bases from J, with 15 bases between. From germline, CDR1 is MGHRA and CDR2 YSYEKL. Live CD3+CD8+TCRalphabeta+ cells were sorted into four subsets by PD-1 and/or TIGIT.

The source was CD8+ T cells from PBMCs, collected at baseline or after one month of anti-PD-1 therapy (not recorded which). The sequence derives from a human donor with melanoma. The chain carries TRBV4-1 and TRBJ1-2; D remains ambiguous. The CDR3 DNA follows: TGCGCCAGCAGCCAAGAAGTATTGGGGTATGGTGGCTACACCTTC. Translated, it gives CASSQEVLGYGGYTF.